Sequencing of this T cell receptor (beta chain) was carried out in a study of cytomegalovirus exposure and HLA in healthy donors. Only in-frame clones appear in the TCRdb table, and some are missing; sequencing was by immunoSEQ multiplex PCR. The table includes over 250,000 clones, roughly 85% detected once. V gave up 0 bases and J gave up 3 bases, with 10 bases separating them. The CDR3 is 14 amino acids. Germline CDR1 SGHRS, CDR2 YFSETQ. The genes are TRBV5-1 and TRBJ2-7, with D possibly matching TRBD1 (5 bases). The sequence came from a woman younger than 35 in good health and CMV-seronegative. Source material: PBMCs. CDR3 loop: CASSLEGVYYEQYF. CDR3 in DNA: TGCGCCAGCAGCTTGGAAGGGGTCTACTACGAGCAGTACTTC.